This T cell receptor (beta chain) was sequenced for a study of T cell responses to AZD1222 COVID-19 vaccine. Points from the study as a whole: Clonal diversity may have been underestimated, and the donors were mostly white British, with more females than males.

Repertoires were generated with immunoSEQ multiplex PCR, while TCRdb's copy carries only in-frame clones and drops some. This sample has some 120,000 clones; roughly 93% occur once, and the top ten carry under 4%. As for this clone: No antigen is known for it.

The V gene end was trimmed by 7 bases and the J gene end by 1 base; junction bases not matched to a gene: 9. Germline CDR1 reads SGHNT; CDR2 reads YYREEE (reference sequence). The CDR3 runs 15 residues. This sequence joins TRBV5-4 and TRBJ2-7; 9 bases agree with TRBD1. The receptor was derived from an adult in good health. The sample in question was peripheral blood, obtained on day 0 of AZD1222 vaccination. The CDR3 DNA sequence: TGTGCCAGCGGACAGGGGCACAAACGTTCCTACGAGCAGTACTTC. Protein: CASGQGHKRSYEQYF.